Following are 32 T cell receptor beta chains from one sample sequenced in a study of blood T cell repertoires in COVID-19 (dated by TCRdb to about 2020). Libraries were made using the immunoSEQ multiplex PCR assay. TCRdb retrieved this table from immuneACCESS and kept in-frame rearrangements only. Not all clones are present; in checked studies, unresolved V genes account for under half, and no reason is known for the remainder. A total of about 74,000 clones appear in this sample, approximately 84% of them only once. The top ten hold over 35% of the sample. Sequences were obtained from peripheral blood. The receptors were sampled from a man aged 65-85 years with acute or convalescent COVID-19.

The chain carries TRBV6-5 and TRBJ2-5, with D possibly TRBD1 on 5 matching bases. V was shortened by 2 bases and J by 0 bases, with 10 bases between the two germline ends. This CDR3 is built from 15 residues. Per germline, CDR1 MNHEY and CDR2 SVGAGI. CDR3 loop: CASSYPKGNQETQYF. Here the CDR3 DNA reads TGTGCCAGCAGTTACCCGAAGGGGAACCAAGAGACCCAGTACTTC.

The CDR3 DNA reads TGTGCCAGCAGCTCGAGGGCGGGTTTCGCTGAAGCTTTCTTT. Protein sequence: CASSSRAGFAEAFF. The V call is TRBV5-4, the J call TRBJ1-1; D is unresolved. Germline values: CDR1 SGHNT, CDR2 YYREEE (reference sequence). CDR3 length: 14 amino acids. Between the trimmed V and J ends, which lost 3 bases and 6 bases, there was a span of 15 bases.

The chain is built from TRBV9 and TRBJ2-3, with 8 positions matching TRBD2. Trimming cost V 7 bases and J 4 bases; bases outside gene matches: 11. CDR1 is SGDLS, CDR2 YYNGEE, per germline. The CDR3 has 15 amino acids. CDR3 in amino acids: CASSLAGSVPDTQYF. The CDR3 DNA follows: TGTGCCAGCTCCCTAGCGGGCTCCGTTCCAGATACGCAGTATTTT.

The chain joins TRBV20-1 to TRBJ2-1, with 11 positions matching TRBD2. Germline-derived CDR1 and CDR2 are DFQATT and SNEGSKA (reference sequence). With 3 bases clipped from V and 5 bases from J, the junction kept 9 bases outside the gene matches. CDR3 length: 16 residues. CDR3 sequence reads: CSASRVAGGRHNEQFF. CDR3 bases: TGCAGTGCTAGTCGGGTAGCGGGGGGGAGACACAATGAGCAGTTCTTC.

The V and J genes are TRBV4-3 and TRBJ1-1, with D uncertain. Trimming stripped 1 base from V and 1 base from J, with 10 bases between. Germline V CDR1 and CDR2: LGHNA, YSLEER. The CDR3 is 15 amino acids. The CDR3 protein is CASSQGWQTNTEAFF. For the CDR3, the DNA is TGCGCCAGCAGCCAAGGGTGGCAAACGAACACTGAAGCTTTCTTT.

The chain is built from TRBV7-9 and TRBJ2-5; a weak D match, TRBD1 (6 bases). The germline V and J ends were trimmed by 6 bases and 4 bases, with 21 bases remaining between them. CDR1 and CDR2 from the germline V gene are SEHNR and FQNEAQ (reference sequence). This CDR3 contains 16 residues. The CDR3 nucleotides read TGTGCCAGCAGAAAAAATCCCAGGGGAATTGCAGAGACCCAGTACTTC. Its protein is CASRKNPRGIAETQYF.

The CDR3 bases are TGTGCCAGCAGTGCAGGAGGCGGGAACGCAGATACGCAGTATTTT. As protein: CASSAGGGNADTQYF. The rearrangement uses TRBV25-1 and TRBJ2-3; D is perhaps TRBD2 (6 bases). Trimming took 4 bases from V and 4 from J, leaving 15 bases between them. This CDR3 has 15 residues. Germline V gives CDR1 MGHDK, CDR2 SYGVNS. Using reference TRBV25-1 and TRBJ2-3 for the parts outside the CDR3, the full variable domain is EADIYQTPRYLVIGTGKKITLECSQTMGHDKMYWYQQDPGMELHLIHYSYGVNSTEKGDLSSESTVSRIRTEHFPLTLESARPSHTSQYLCASSAGGGNADTQYFGPGTRLTVL.

Note on this clone: Because it lacks the conserved phenylalanine or tryptophan at the end, this CDR3 is likely a read error. V gene TRBV2 combines with J gene TRBJ1-1; D might be TRBD1 (5 bases). CDR1 and CDR2 from the germline V gene are SNHLY and FYNNEI. V dropped 7 bases and J dropped 6 bases, with 21 bases sitting between them. This CDR3 contains 15 residues. CDR3 region: CASTAPGRGMSEAFL. The DNA for the CDR3 is TGTGCCAGCACAGCACCAGGGCGCGGTATGTCTGAAGCTTTCCTT.

This clone was counted once. V usage is TRBV24-1 and J usage is TRBJ2-3, with 9 bases aligning to TRBD2. This CDR3 has 16 amino acids. Germline CDR1 is KGHDR and CDR2 is SFDVKD. Losses at the gene ends were 5 bases for V and 0 bases for J; bases not matched to a gene: 5. CDR3 coding DNA: TGTGCCACCAGTGGGGGTAGCGGGAGTAGCACAGATACGCAGTATTTT. Its protein product is CATSGGSGSSTDTQYF.

J is TRBJ2-1 and V is TRBV6-5; 9 bases line up with TRBD2. CDR3 length equals 13 residues. V was pared by 6 bases and J by 8 bases, with 5 bases of the junction left unmatched. CDR1 MNHEY and CDR2 SVGAGI come from the germline V gene. The CDR3 loop reads CASRLGLADEQFF. CDR3 DNA: TGTGCCAGCAGACTGGGACTAGCCGATGAGCAGTTCTTC.

The V gene is TRBV6-5, the J gene TRBJ2-5, with 12 bases fitting TRBD2. Germline trimming cut 7 bases from V and 2 bases from J; bases unmatched to any gene: 5. Germline V CDR1 and CDR2: MNHEY, SVGAGI. The CDR3 is 15 residues long. CDR3 protein: CASIQTSGRQETQYF. For the CDR3, the DNA is TGTGCCAGCATTCAGACTAGCGGGAGACAAGAGACCCAGTACTTC.

Here the CDR3 DNA reads TGCGCCAGCAGCGCGGACCCTTCAGGGTTGGGAGGCTACACCTTC. It is translated as CASSADPSGLGGYTF. The chain joins TRBV5-1 to TRBJ1-2; TRBD1 is a possible D gene (5 bases). Germline CDR1 reads SGHRS; CDR2 reads YFSETQ. V was trimmed by 4 bases and J by 8 bases, leaving 21 bases between them. The CDR3 runs to 15 residues.

This clone was counted a single time. The chain is built from TRBV2 and TRBJ2-3; tentatively, D is TRBD2 (6 bases). Between the trimmed V and J ends, which lost 2 bases and 9 bases, there was a span of 27 bases. In germline, CDR1 is SNHLY, CDR2 FYNNEI. The CDR3 spans 18 residues. The CDR3 sequence: CASSEPVGGDLLPDTQYF. The DNA of the CDR3 is TGTGCCAGCAGTGAACCAGTCGGCGGGGACCTATTACCGGACACGCAGTATTTT.

This clone has a single count. CDR3 DNA: TGCGCCAGCAGCTCACCTTTGACTAGCGGGAGGGTATACAATGAGCAGTTCTTC. Translation gives CASSSPLTSGRVYNEQFF. V gene TRBV5-1 combines with J gene TRBJ2-1; 14 nucleotides align to TRBD2. The CDR3 length is 18 residues. V was pared by 3 bases and J by 4 bases, with 9 bases of the junction left unmatched. CDR1 and CDR2 from the germline V gene are SGHRS and YFSETQ.

The chain carries TRBV3-1 (or the pseudogene TRBV3-2) and TRBJ1-2; 7 bases match TRBD1. CDR1 and CDR2 (germline): LGHDT, YNNKEL (reference sequence). Trimming took 3 bases from V and 4 from J; bases not matched to a gene: 5. This CDR3 spans 14 amino acids. CDR3 in amino acids: CASSQGGQTYGYTF. CDR3 bases: TGTGCCAGCAGCCAGGGGGGACAGACCTATGGCTACACCTTC.

V is TRBV6-1 and J is TRBJ2-7; D not resolved. V lost 3 bases and J 3 bases, leaving 9 bases between the germline ends. Germline V lookup: CDR1 MNHNS, CDR2 SASEGT. This CDR3 region has 13 residues. The CDR3 DNA follows: TGTGCCAGCAGTGATGGCGGATTCTACGAGCAGTACTTC. It yields the protein CASSDGGFYEQYF.

The chain links TRBV3-1 (or the pseudogene TRBV3-2) to TRBJ2-7; 7 bases match TRBD2. CDR1 and CDR2 (germline): LGHDT, YNNKEL (reference sequence). This CDR3 comprises 14 residues. Trimming removed 4 bases from V and 2 bases from J; junction bases left unmatched: 5. The DNA for the CDR3 is TGTGCCAGCAGCCCACCCGGGACTACCTACGAGCAGTACTTC. This sequence encodes CASSPPGTTYEQYF.

The rearrangement uses TRBV5-1 and TRBJ2-3; unclear D gene. The germline V gene encodes CDR1 SGHRS and CDR2 YFSETQ. This CDR3 is built from 15 residues. The V and J ends lost 0 bases and 2 bases respectively, with 10 bases between them. Written as DNA, the CDR3 is TGCGCCAGCAGCTTGGCCTCACTTCTCACAGATACGCAGTATTTT. Its translation is CASSLASLLTDTQYF. The complete variable domain, with remaining parts taken from reference TRBV5-1 and TRBJ2-3, reads KAGVTQTPRYLIKTRGQQVTLSCSPISGHRSVSWYQQTPGQGLQFLFEYFSETQRNKGNFPGRFSGRQFSNSRSEMNVSTLELGDSALYLCASSLASLLTDTQYFGPGTRLTVL.

The V gene is TRBV19, the J gene TRBJ1-2, with 11 nucleotides matching TRBD1. Germline values: CDR1 LNHDA, CDR2 SQIVND (reference sequence). The CDR3 loop spans 16 amino acids. Germline trimming cut 4 bases from V and 4 bases from J; bases unmatched to any gene: 8. The CDR3 DNA follows: TGTGCCAGTAGTACCTCTCCAGGACAGGGGGCCTATGGCTACACCTTC. It encodes CASSTSPGQGAYGYTF.

V is TRBV5-4 and J is TRBJ1-1; 8 nucleotides line up with TRBD1. CDR3 length: 16 amino acids. Germline V gene lookup returns CDR1 SGHNT and CDR2 YYREEE (reference sequence). With 4 bases clipped from V and 1 base from J, the junction kept 9 bases outside the gene matches. The CDR3 loop is CASSPGPRGPNTEAFF. CDR3 coding DNA: TGTGCCAGCAGCCCAGGACCCAGGGGGCCGAACACTGAAGCTTTCTTT.

This clone occurred once. The chain joins TRBV2 to TRBJ2-1; 8 nucleotides align to TRBD1. Germline loops: CDR1 SNHLY, CDR2 FYNNEI. After removal of 5 bases from V and 8 bases from J, the junction contained 11 bases not matched to a gene. The CDR3 runs 15 residues. The CDR3 bases are TGTGCCAGCAGTCGAACCCGGCAGGGGGCCTATGAGCAGTTCTTC. This codes for CASSRTRQGAYEQFF. The complete variable domain, with remaining parts taken from reference TRBV2 and TRBJ2-1, reads EPEVTQTPSHQVTQMGQEVILRCVPISNHLYFYWYRQILGQKVEFLVSFYNNEISEKSEIFDDQFSVERPDGSNFTLKIRSTKLEDSAMYFCASSRTRQGAYEQFFGPGTRLTVL.

The V and J genes are TRBV24-1 and TRBJ1-2, with D unclear. Germline V CDR1 and CDR2: KGHDR, SFDVKD. V shed 4 bases and J shed 4 bases, with 15 bases lying between them. The CDR3 length is 15 residues. Here the CDR3 DNA reads TGTGCCACCAGTGAGTCGAGGACTGAGATCTATGGCTACACCTTC. It translates to CATSESRTEIYGYTF.

The V gene is TRBV27, the J gene TRBJ2-4, with 7 bases aligning to TRBD1. V shed 6 bases, J shed 8 bases, and the junction held 4 bases outside the gene matches. CDR3 length: 12 residues. Germline-derived CDR1 and CDR2 are MNHEY and SMNVEV (reference sequence). The CDR3: CASRTGSDIQYF. The CDR3 DNA reads TGTGCCAGCAGGACAGGGTCGGACATTCAGTACTTC.

The chain has TRBV21-1 and TRBJ1-2. TRBV21-1 is classified as a pseudogene. This CDR3 contains 12 residues. This chain's CDR3 is CASSSLLYGYTF. The CDR3 nucleotides are TGTGCCAGCAGCTCTCTTCTCTATGGCTACACCTTC.

The chain links TRBV7-2 to TRBJ1-3, with TRBD1 as a possible D gene (5 bases). The V gene's germline CDR1 is SGHTA and CDR2 FQGNSA. The CDR3 covers 15 residues. With 1 base removed from V and 4 bases from J, the gap between germline ends came to 11 bases. CDR3: CASSLGAGSGNTIYF. The CDR3 DNA sequence: TGTGCCAGCAGCTTAGGGGCAGGGTCAGGAAACACCATATATTTT.

This chain joins TRBV5-8 and TRBJ2-1; 11 nucleotides match TRBD1. Germline trimming cut 3 bases from V and 8 bases from J; bases unmatched to any gene: 7. Germline lookup yields CDR1 SGHTS and CDR2 YDEGEE. The CDR3 has 15 amino acids. The CDR3 bases are TGTGCCAGCAGCTCCGGGACAGGGGGGAGCGATGAGCAGTTCTTC. Its translation is CASSSGTGGSDEQFF.

V and J are TRBV7-9 and TRBJ2-5; 7 positions match TRBD2. The CDR3 length is 13 residues. Germline V lookup: CDR1 SEHNR, CDR2 FQNEAQ (reference sequence). The ends lost 5 bases at V and 5 bases at J; junction bases unmatched: 5. Written as DNA, the CDR3 is TGTGCCAGCAGCCCCGTGGGGGGGGAGACCCAGTACTTC. This sequence encodes CASSPVGGETQYF.

The chain joins TRBV5-1 to TRBJ2-5; possibly TRBD1 for D (5 bases). CDR1 is SGHRS, CDR2 YFSETQ, per germline. The V end was cut by 4 bases, the J end by 2 bases, with 15 bases between. The CDR3 consists of 15 residues. Written as DNA, the CDR3 is TGCGCCAGCAGCCCATTACAGGCGACTCAAGAGACCCAGTACTTC. Translated: CASSPLQATQETQYF.

The chain uses TRBV6-5 and TRBJ1-5; the D gene is possibly TRBD1 (5 bases). There are 13 residues in the CDR3. Deletions cut 6 bases from V and 3 bases from J, with 9 bases between. Germline V gene data show CDR1 as MNHEY and CDR2 as SVGAGI. The CDR3 sequence is CASRARANQPQHF. The CDR3 nucleotides are TGTGCCAGCAGGGCCAGGGCCAATCAGCCCCAGCATTTT.

This chain uses TRBV28 with TRBJ2-7; 8 nucleotides align to TRBD2. J was trimmed by 4 bases and V by 6 bases; bases with no gene match: 5. The germline V gene encodes CDR1 MDHEN and CDR2 SYDVKM. The CDR3 is 13 residues long. CDR3 residues: CASRLAGLYEQYF. The CDR3 coding sequence is TGTGCCAGCAGGCTAGCGGGCCTTTACGAGCAGTACTTC.

The chain uses TRBV27 and TRBJ2-3; 7 bases are a match to TRBD2. Germline CDR1 reads MNHEY; CDR2 reads SMNVEV (reference sequence). V lost 4 bases and J lost 4; bases outside the gene matches: 14. This CDR3 has 17 residues. The CDR3 region has the DNA TGTGCCAGCAGTTGGACGGGGCCTAGCGGAAGATCAGATACGCAGTATTTT. The encoded protein is CASSWTGPSGRSDTQYF.

The chain combines TRBV5-6 with TRBJ1-2, with D unresolved. From germline, CDR1 is SGHDT and CDR2 YYEEEE. The CDR3 runs to 14 residues. V was clipped by 4 bases and J by 5 bases, with 15 bases between them. The CDR3 DNA follows: TGTGCCAGCAGCCCCCTGGGCAGGTCGTATGGCTACACCTTC. This encodes CASSPLGRSYGYTF.